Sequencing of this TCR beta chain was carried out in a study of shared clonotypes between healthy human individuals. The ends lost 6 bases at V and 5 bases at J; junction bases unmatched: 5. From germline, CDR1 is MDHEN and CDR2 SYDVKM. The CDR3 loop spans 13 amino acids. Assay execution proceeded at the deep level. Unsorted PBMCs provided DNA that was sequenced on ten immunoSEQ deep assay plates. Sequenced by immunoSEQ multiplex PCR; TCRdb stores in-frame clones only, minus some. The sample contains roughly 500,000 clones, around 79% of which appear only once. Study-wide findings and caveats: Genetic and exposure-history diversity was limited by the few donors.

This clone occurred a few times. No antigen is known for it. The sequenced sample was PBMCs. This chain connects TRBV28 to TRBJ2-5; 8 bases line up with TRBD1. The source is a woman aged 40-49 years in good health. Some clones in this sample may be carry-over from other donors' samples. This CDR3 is CASRTGAVETQYF. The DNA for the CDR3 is TGTGCCAGCAGGACAGGGGCGGTGGAGACCCAGTACTTC.